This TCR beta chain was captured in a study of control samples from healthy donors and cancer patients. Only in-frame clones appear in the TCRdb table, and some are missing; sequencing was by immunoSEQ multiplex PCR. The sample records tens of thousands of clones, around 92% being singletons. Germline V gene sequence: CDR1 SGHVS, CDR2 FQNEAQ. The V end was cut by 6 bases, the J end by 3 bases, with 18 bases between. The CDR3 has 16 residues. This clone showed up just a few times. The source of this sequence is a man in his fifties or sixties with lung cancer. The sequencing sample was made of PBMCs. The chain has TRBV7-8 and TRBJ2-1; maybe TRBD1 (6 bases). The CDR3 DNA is TGTGCCAGCAGTCCCCGCCGGGACAACGGCTACAATGAGCAGTTCTTC. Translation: CASSPRRDNGYNEQFF.